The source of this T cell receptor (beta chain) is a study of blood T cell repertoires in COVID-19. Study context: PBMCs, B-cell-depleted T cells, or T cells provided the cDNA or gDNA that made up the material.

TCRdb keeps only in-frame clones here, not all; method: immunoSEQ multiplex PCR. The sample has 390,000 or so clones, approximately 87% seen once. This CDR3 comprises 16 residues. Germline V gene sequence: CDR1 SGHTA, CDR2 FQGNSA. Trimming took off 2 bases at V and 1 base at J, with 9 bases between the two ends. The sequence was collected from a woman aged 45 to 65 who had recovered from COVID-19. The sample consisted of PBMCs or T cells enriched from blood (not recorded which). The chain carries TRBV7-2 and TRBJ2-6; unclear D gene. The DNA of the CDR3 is TGTGCCAGCAGCTTAAGATTTCAGTCTGGGGCCAACGTCCTGACTTTC. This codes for CASSLRFQSGANVLTF.